This is a list of T cell receptor beta chains from one sample in a study of human T cells and chemical hapten exposure. Via MiXCR, TCRdb re-called the RACE reads, giving one row per CDR3 protein. Of roughly 100,000 distinct CDR3 sequences listed, roughly an eighth are singletons. The material sequenced was whole blood, taken in connection with sensitization to the hapten diphenylcyclopropenone (DPC). The receptors come from a woman aged 50 to 60 with alopecia areata. Some clones in this sample may be carry-over from other donors' samples. Each CDR3 is given with its conserved first and last residue. The order of the fields is D gene, clone size, V gene, J gene, CDR3 DNA, CDR3 protein. The D gene is left open where the match is weak. Size is stated for part of the rows, as once, few or many counts, or as a class when the clone is expanded.

>-|-|TRBV28|TRBJ1-2
TGTGCCAGCAGCCGGGGACCCTATGGCTACACCTTC
CASSRGPYGYTF
>-|-|TRBV15|TRBJ2-3
TGTGCCACCAGCAGAGAGGACAGGAGGGCAGATACGCAGTATTTT
CATSREDRRADTQYF
>-|-|TRBV12-3/TRBV12-4|TRBJ1-4
TGTGCCAGCAGTCCCGGGGCGGGGGGAAAACTGTTTTTT
CASSPGAGGKLFF
>-|many|TRBV7-9|TRBJ2-3
TGTGCCAGCAGCCCCCGGGGTGCCACAGATACGCAGTATTTT
CASSPRGATDTQYF
>-|-|TRBV11-3|TRBJ2-1
TGTGCCAGCAGCTCTCGGACAAACGACAATGAGCAGTTCTTC
CASSSRTNDNEQFF
>-|few|TRBV7-2|TRBJ2-1
TGTGCCAGCAGCTTAATGTTGAATGAGCAGTTCTTC
CASSLMLNEQFF
>-|few|TRBV7-9|TRBJ1-2
TGTGCCAGCAGCTTTTCCGGGGTATTGAATGGCTACACCTTC
CASSFSGVLNGYTF
>-|many|TRBV20-1|TRBJ1-6
TGCAGTGCATATTCACCGGGACGAAATTCACCCCTCCACTTT
CSAYSPGRNSPLHF
>-|many|TRBV7-9|TRBJ2-1
TGTGCCAGCAGCAAGATGGGGCAGCTCCACTCCTACAATGAGCAGTTCTTC
CASSKMGQLHSYNEQFF
>TRBD1|many|TRBV7-8|TRBJ2-3
TGTGCCAGCAGCCGGGACAGGGGCGATACGCAGTATTTT
CASSRDRGDTQYF
>-|many|TRBV18|TRBJ1-6
TGTGCCAGCTCACCGCCCGGGGGGGAAGCGTCACCCCTCCACTTT
CASSPPGGEASPLHF
>-|few|TRBV27|TRBJ1-4
TGTGCCAGCAGTGCCAACAGGGAAAGGAATGAAAAACTGTTTTTT
CASSANRERNEKLFF
>TRBD1|many|TRBV27|TRBJ2-7
TGTGCCAGCAGTGGGCTCGTCGGGACAGGGGAGGGGTACGAGCAGTACTTC
CASSGLVGTGEGYEQYF
>-|few|TRBV20-1|TRBJ2-7
TGCAGTGCTAACGACGGGACTCTGAGCTCCTACGAGCAGTACTTC
CSANDGTLSSYEQYF
>-|few|TRBV28|TRBJ1-1
TGTGCCAGCTCACAGGAGGGACAAGGTGCTTTCTTT
CASSQEGQGAFF